Sequencing of this T cell receptor (beta chain) was carried out in a study of cytomegalovirus exposure and HLA in healthy donors (dated by TCRdb to about 2017). Regarding the research as a whole: In an earlier analysis of some 550 of the donors, about 260 Gb of sequence data and 117 million unique TCR beta sequences from about 180 million T cells were reported. Around 300 gigabases of sequencing data and 80 million or so unique TCR sequences were included in an early release covering 500 to 750 HLA-typed donors. Of the approximately 370 genotyped donors, less than 85% were placed in the genetic ancestry cluster associated with self-reported Caucasian donors. The study aimed to test whether cataloging public T cell receptors could reveal signatures of past pathogen exposure. The study profiled the T cell repertoires of 550 to 700 subjects by immunosequencing and related them to cytomegalovirus serostatus. Besides the first cohort of about 730 subjects, a separate validation cohort made up of over a hundred different subjects was used. High-throughput TCR immunosequencing, statistical association of individual TCRs with disease status, and machine learning were combined to predict cytomegalovirus infection status. In a later analysis, previously published TCR beta repertoires from 500 to 750 donors were re-analyzed and high-resolution HLA genotyping was added so that TCR occurrence patterns could be studied. In the later analysis, no new phenotypic data were used to find candidate immune exposures; instead, reliance was placed on TCR beta sequences and their occurrence across donors. In an earlier analysis of several hundred of the donors, high-throughput TCR beta sequencing was used to judge whether each TCR beta V gene segment behaved as functional or pseudogenic. Donor age, sex, ethnicity and CMV serostatus were compiled alongside the repertoire data. A later genetic analysis took genome-wide SNP genotypes for about 55% of the 666 donors and used that subset as a discovery cohort. Every repertoire in the discovery cohort had been generated on one and the same sequencing platform. HLA typing covered class I and class II loci at four-digit resolution. The number of typed donors differed by locus: roughly 620-630 for A, B, C, DRB1 and DQB1; some 500 for DQA1; over 600 for DPA1; and roughly 470 for DPB1. Roughly five DR-DQ haplotypes were treated as single units for association and clustering because of strong linkage in the cohort. Among some 410 genotyped donors of the cohort, an average of approximately 220,000 unique TCR beta nucleotide sequences was sequenced per donor, of which about 19% were non-productive. Beyond this particular receptor, the publication reports: In a later analysis, several top co-occurrence clusters were reported to appear linked to parvovirus B19, influenza, CMV and Epstein-Barr virus. A further reported finding was that TCR beta sequences accurately predicted the HLA-A and HLA-B alleles for most subjects in the first cohort. According to the authors, the approach could potentially be generalized to other disease states and immunological phenotypes. In a later analysis, 16,951 TCR beta sequences were associated with specific HLA alleles at a false discovery rate of 0.05. A cluster of highly shared sequence variants was judged likely to be a technical artifact of the sequencing pipeline. According to a later analysis, most CMV-associated TCR beta chains appeared to be HLA-restricted, and the HLA associations seemed to be driven largely by CMV exposure. In vitro tests confirmed that a few of the cytomegalovirus-associated TCR beta chains recognize cytomegalovirus antigens. Across donors, most TCR sequences were observed very rarely, whereas some public TCRs were present in many individuals. In a later analysis, TCR association rates were found to vary across HLA loci, with the most associated TCRs seen for DRB1 alleles and the fewest for HLA-C alleles. In an earlier analysis of about 540 of the donors, most TCR beta V segments were observed in productive rearrangements about 90% or about 30% of the time, broadly matching IMGT annotations. In a later genetic analysis, fewer N-insertions in productive TCRs were reported among donors in an Asian-associated ancestry cluster than the roughly 700-donor mean. In a later genetic analysis, a missense DCLRE1C variant was associated with V-gene and J-gene trimming of TCR beta chains, and the association was replicated in an independent cohort. Immune exposure information for the cohort was limited to CMV serostatus. Correlated functional status among segregating V segments might reflect linkage disequilibrium, but an unknown experimental factor could not be ruled out. In the study, approximately 160 TCR beta chains were listed as associated with cytomegalovirus. The cohort was sequenced for TCR beta chains only, and without alpha or paired-chain data the features that could be detected were limited. Because counts were too low, 15 to 20 rarely observed V segments, including chromosome 9 orphons, were excluded from the earlier analysis of about 500 of the donors. In a later analysis, HLA-associated TCR beta chains showed more clonal expansion and lower generation probabilities than non-associated chains that were equally common. The classifier was reported to diagnose cytomegalovirus status with high specificity and sensitivity in both the original cohort and the validation cohort. Sequencing depth was assumed to be roughly uniform across donors in the presence/absence analyses, though that assumption may not hold. When HLA alleles, especially DR and DQ, strongly co-occurred, attributing TCR associations to individual alleles was difficult. Because some donors lacked HLA typing at each locus, the association tests relied only on the typed subset.

On this clone: Its antigen specificity is not known. No base qualities exist here, and no much larger clone lies one base off it.

Preparation of the library involved the immunoSEQ multiplex PCR assay. A mixture of 60 forward primers for TCR Vbeta segments and 13 reverse primers for TCR Jbeta segments was used in the multiplex PCR. The CDR3 region of rearranged TCR beta genes was amplified from genomic DNA with a multiplex PCR assay. The amplified TCR beta libraries were sequenced on the Illumina HiSeq System as 87-base-pair reads. Turning to the authors' computational methods: A later analysis counted approximately 84 million unique TCR beta chains across the 640 or so repertoires, and some 12 million of these chains were shared by at least two donors. A nearest-neighbor algorithm error-corrected the raw reads and collapsed the reads into unique sequences, merging closely related sequences to remove PCR and sequencing errors. V, D and J gene segments were assigned by aligning CDR3 sequences to IMGT reference sequences. For a sequence to be retained, at least a six-nucleotide match to both a V gene segment and a J gene segment was required. Rearrangements were called productive when the CDR3 lacked stop codons and stayed in frame with V and J; all others were non-productive. CDR3 was defined according to IMGT convention as the region running from the second conserved V-encoded cysteine to the conserved J-encoded phenylalanine. Sequences without an unambiguous match to a single V gene segment were excluded from the earlier analysis of approximately 560 of the donors. An earlier analysis of 500 to 700 of the donors classified V segments as functional when productive rearrangements were above 56.7% and as segregating when the standard deviation between donors was above 5%. A statistical classification framework was developed to diagnose cytomegalovirus status using the catalog of TCR beta chain sequences. In a later analysis, V and J genes were assigned by comparing TCR nucleotide sequences against IMGT/GENE-DB human TR gene sequences. In a later analysis, CDR3 sequences and most-parsimonious VDJ recombination scenarios were assigned using the TCRdist pipeline. In a later analysis, each TCR beta chain was defined by its CDR3 amino acid sequence together with its V-gene family, and reads without a unique V-gene family were excluded. A later analysis removed nearly 600 highly shared, low-generation-probability nucleotide sequences to deal with suspected cross-contamination and a sequencing artifact. For each public chain, a later analysis derived a clonal expansion index from normalized ranks of inferred template counts within each repertoire. Generation probabilities in a later analysis came from a VDJ recombination model fitted to out-of-frame rearrangements, and those results were checked against IGoR. In a later analysis, hypergeometric tests were used to score TCR-TCR, TCR-HLA and TCR-CMV co-occurrence, with a repertoire-size bias correction applied to TCR pairs. A later analysis estimated false discovery rates by permuting HLA or CMV assignments 20 times. In a later analysis, co-occurring TCRs were grouped with DBSCAN, and TCRdist sequence similarity was added when clustering was performed within HLA-allele-positive subsets. For co-occurrence clustering, repertoires with fewer than 30,000 or more than 120,000 public chains were excluded, along with four to six repertoires with anomalous nucleotide sharing. This is the immuneACCESS table as TCRdb keeps it, with only in-frame sequences that have V and J called. A part of the clones is gone; compared with another copy, unresolved V genes explain less than half, and the rest is unexplained. The V and J calls and clone size were taken over from that table, and D and trimming were inferred from the DNA. This sample comprises approximately 180,000 clones, 81% of them detected only once. About 1.7% of the sample rests with the top ten.

In total, more than 500 healthy bone marrow donors made up the cohort. At the time of sampling, every cohort member was nominally healthy, though immune exposures that went unrecorded were likely present. The donor tested CMV seronegative and was one of the 352 seronegative cohort members. A peripheral blood sample was provided by each donor, and peripheral blood mononuclear cells were used for TCR beta sequencing. The Qiagen DNeasy Blood Extraction Kit was used to extract genomic DNA from the blood cell samples. This TCR was sampled from a young man in good health and CMV-seronegative. The sequencing sample was made of PBMCs.

The nucleotide sequence is given as TGTGCCAGCAGTGAATACCCCCCGGACAGGAAATATGCTATGAGCTCTGGAAACACCATATATTTT. Its amino acids are CASSEYPPDRKYAMSSGNTIYF. The sequence links TRBV6-1 to TRBJ1-3; TRBD1 lines up with 7 middle nucleotides. The germline V gene encodes CDR1 MNHNS and CDR2 SASEGT. The CDR3 runs 22 amino acids, cysteine and phenylalanine included. Just CDR3 DNA is preserved here, 66 bases in frame from base 1. V loses 2 bases at its end and J loses 0 bases; junction bases beyond the gene matches: 22.